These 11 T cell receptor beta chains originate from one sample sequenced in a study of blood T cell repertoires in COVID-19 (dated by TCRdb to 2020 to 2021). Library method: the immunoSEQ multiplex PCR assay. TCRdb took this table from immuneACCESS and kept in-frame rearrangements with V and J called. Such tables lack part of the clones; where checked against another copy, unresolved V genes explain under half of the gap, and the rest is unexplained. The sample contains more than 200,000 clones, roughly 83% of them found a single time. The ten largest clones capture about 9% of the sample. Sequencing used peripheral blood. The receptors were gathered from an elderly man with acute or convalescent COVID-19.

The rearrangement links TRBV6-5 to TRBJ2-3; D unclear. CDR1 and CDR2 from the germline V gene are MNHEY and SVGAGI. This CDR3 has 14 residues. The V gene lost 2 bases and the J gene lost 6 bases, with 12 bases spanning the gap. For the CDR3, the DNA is TGTGCCAGCAGTTACGGGCGACATGCCGATACGCAGTATTTT. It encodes CASSYGRHADTQYF.

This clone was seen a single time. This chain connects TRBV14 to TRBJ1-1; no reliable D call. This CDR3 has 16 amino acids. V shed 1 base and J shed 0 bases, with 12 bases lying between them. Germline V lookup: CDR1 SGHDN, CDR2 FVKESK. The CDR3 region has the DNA TGTGCCAGCAGCCAAGTTGTCCGGACTGTGAACACTGAAGCTTTCTTT. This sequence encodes CASSQVVRTVNTEAFF.

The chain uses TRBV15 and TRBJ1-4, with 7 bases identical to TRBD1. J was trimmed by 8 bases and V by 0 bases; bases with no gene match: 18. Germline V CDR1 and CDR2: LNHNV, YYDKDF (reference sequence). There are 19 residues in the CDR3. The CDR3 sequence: CATSRDGLLRGGWEEKLFF. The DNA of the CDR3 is TGTGCCACCAGCAGAGATGGCCTGCTCCGAGGGGGCTGGGAGGAAAAACTGTTTTTT.

CDR3 amino acids: CASSQEKRGGFYEQYF. The CDR3 nucleotides are TGCGCCAGCAGCCAAGAAAAGCGGGGGGGATTCTACGAGCAGTACTTC. The chain is built from TRBV4-1 and TRBJ2-7, with 10 nucleotides matching TRBD2. With V trimmed by 0 bases and J by 3 bases, 5 bases remained unmatched. The germline CDR1 and CDR2 sequences are MGHRA and YSYEKL. The CDR3 loop spans 16 amino acids.

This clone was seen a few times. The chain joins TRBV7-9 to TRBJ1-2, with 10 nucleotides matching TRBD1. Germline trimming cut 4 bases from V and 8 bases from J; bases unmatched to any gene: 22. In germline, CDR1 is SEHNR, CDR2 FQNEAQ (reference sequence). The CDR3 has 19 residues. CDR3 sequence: CASSSNLYRDRGPQRGYTF. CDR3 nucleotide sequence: TGTGCCAGCAGCTCCAACCTCTACCGGGACAGGGGACCTCAAAGGGGCTACACCTTC.

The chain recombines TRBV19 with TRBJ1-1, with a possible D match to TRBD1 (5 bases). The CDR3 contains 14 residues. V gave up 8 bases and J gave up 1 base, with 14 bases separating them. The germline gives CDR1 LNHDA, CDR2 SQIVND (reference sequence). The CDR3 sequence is CASGRGHSNTEAFF. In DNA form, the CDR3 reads TGTGCCAGTGGACGTGGACACTCGAACACTGAAGCTTTCTTT.

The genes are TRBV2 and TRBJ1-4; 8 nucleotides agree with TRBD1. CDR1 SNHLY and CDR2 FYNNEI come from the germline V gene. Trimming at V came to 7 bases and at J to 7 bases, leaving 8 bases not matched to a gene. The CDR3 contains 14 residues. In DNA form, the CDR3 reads TGTGCCAGCAAGGGCCAGGGGGCTTTTGAAAAACTGTTTTTT. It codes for CASKGQGAFEKLFF.

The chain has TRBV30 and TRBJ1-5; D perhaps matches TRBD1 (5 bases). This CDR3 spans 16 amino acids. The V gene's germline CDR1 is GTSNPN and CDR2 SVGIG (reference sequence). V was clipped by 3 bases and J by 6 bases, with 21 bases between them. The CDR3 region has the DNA TGTGCCTGGAGCGCTGTAACAGCGGGGGGAGCTCAGCCCCAGCATTTT. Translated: CAWSAVTAGGAQPQHF.

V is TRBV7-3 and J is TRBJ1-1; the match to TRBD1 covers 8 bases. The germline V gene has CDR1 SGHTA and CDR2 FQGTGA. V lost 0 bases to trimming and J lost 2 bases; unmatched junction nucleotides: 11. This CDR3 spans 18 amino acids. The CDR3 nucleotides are TGTGCCAGCAGCTTAACCCGATCTTTTGGGACAGGTAACACTGAAGCTTTCTTT. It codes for CASSLTRSFGTGNTEAFF.

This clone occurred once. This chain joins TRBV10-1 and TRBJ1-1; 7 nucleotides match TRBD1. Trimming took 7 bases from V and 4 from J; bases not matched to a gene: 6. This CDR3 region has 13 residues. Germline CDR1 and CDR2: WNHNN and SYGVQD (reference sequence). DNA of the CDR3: TGCGCCAGCACTTCCCAGGGGGGCACTGAAGCTTTCTTT. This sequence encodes CASTSQGGTEAFF.

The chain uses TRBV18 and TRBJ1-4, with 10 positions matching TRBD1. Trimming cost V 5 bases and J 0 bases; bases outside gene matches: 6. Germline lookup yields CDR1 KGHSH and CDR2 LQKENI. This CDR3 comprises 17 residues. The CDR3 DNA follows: TGTGCCAGCTCATCGGGACAGGGGATAACAACTAATGAAAAACTGTTTTTT. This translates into CASSSGQGITTNEKLFF.